These T cell receptor beta chains were read from a single sample in a study of tumor and adjacent non-tumor tissue in lung cancer. TCRdb called the multiplex PCR reads again in MiXCR, with one record for every CDR3 protein. Of some 99,000 distinct CDR3 sequences in the sample, roughly 77% were seen once. The sample taken for sequencing was lung tumor tissue. The receptors were sampled from a woman aged 55-69 years with non-small cell lung cancer. CDR3s include the opening cysteine and the closing phenylalanine or tryptophan. The D gene is left open where the match is weak. Size is omitted from some rows. Given values are once, few, many or a class for expanded clones.

abundance	v_gene	d_gene	j_gene	CDR3nt	CDR3aa
NA	TRBV20-1	NA	TRBJ2-7	TGCAGTGCTAGAAACAGGGAGAGCGAGCGGTACTTC	CSARNRESERYF
NA	TRBV4-3	TRBD2	TRBJ2-1	TGCGCCAGAAGCCAAGGCACTAGCGGGACGTTGAATGAGCAGTTCTTC	CARSQGTSGTLNEQFF
NA	TRBV11-3	NA	TRBJ2-3	TGTGCCAGCAGCCAGTGTTACCCACCAATTACAACAAGAGATACGCAGTATTTT	CASSQCYPPITTRDTQYF
NA	TRBV4-2	NA	TRBJ2-2	TGTGCCAACAGTCAAGTTCAGGGAGTAGGCACCGGGGAGCTGTTTTTT	CANSQVQGVGTGELFF
many	TRBV6-1	NA	TRBJ1-3	TGTGCCAGCAGTGAGGACAGAGACTCTGGAAACACCATATATTTT	CASSEDRDSGNTIYF
few	TRBV11-3	NA	TRBJ2-7	TGCGCCAGCAGCTTAGATACTGGAACCTACGAGCATTACTTC	CASSLDTGTYEHYF
NA	TRBV7-9	NA	TRBJ2-2	TGTGCCAGCAGTTTAGGAGGAGCTCAGGACACCGGGAAGCTGTTTTTT	CASSLGGAQDTGKLFF
NA	TRBV5-4	TRBD1	TRBJ2-7	TGTGCCAGCAGGTACCGGGACAGGGCTCCCCTGCAGTACTTC	CASRYRDRAPLQYF
NA	TRBV6-2/TRBV6-3	NA	TRBJ2-2	TGTGCCAGGAGGGCCTGCGACAGAAACTTGAACACCGGGGAGCTGTTTTTT	CARRACDRNLNTGELFF
once	TRBV5-6	TRBD1	TRBJ1-2	TGTGTCAGCAGTCCCCGGACAGGGGGCTGGTATGACTACACCTTC	CVSSPRTGGWYDYTF
NA	TRBV11-2	NA	TRBJ2-1	TGTGCCAGGAGATTAGAAGGCGCCGACAATGAGCAGTTCTTC	CARRLEGADNEQFF
NA	TRBV28	NA	TRBJ2-1	TGTGCCAGCAGCCCGCCTTTAACAGAATCTCGTCATGAGCTGTTCTTC	CASSPPLTESRHELFF
NA	TRBV6-1	NA	TRBJ1-5	TGTGCCAGCGCGTTATCCGCGACCTACTATCAGTCCCAGCATTTT	CASALSATYYQSQHF
few	TRBV28	NA	TRBJ2-1	TGTGCCAGCGGTTTAACGGCAGGCTCCAATGAGCAGTTCTTC	CASGLTAGSNEQFF
NA	TRBV6-1	NA	TRBJ1-2	TGTGCCAGCAGTGATTATCGGCAGGGAAACTATGGCTACACCTTC	CASSDYRQGNYGYTF
NA	TRBV6-1	NA	TRBJ2-1	TGTGCCAGCAGTGAAAACCCCGGGAGCTCCTACAATGAGTGGTTCTTC	CASSENPGSSYNEWFF
NA	TRBV11-2	NA	TRBJ1-6	TGTACCAGCACCCCTACAGGGACCTCACCCCTCCACTTT	CTSTPTGTSPLHF
many	TRBV6-5	TRBD2	TRBJ2-1	TGTGCCAGCAGTACCCAGCGGGGGGGGGGTGAAGGTGAGCAGTTCTTC	CASSTQRGGGEGEQFF
NA	TRBV6-2/TRBV6-3	NA	TRBJ2-6	TGTGCCATCAGTAACCGGGCTGGGGCCAACGTGCTGACTTTC	CAISNRAGANVLTF
NA	TRBV20-1	TRBD2	TRBJ2-3	TGCAGTGCTACCCTTGGACTAGCGGGAATCGAATATACGCAGTATTTT	CSATLGLAGIEYTQYF
medium-sized	TRBV6-5	TRBD2	TRBJ2-3	TGTGCCAGCAATGTAGCGGGATCTAGCACAGATACGCAGTATTTT	CASNVAGSSTDTQYF
NA	TRBV11-2	NA	TRBJ1-5	TGTGCCAACTCCCGGGATAGGAGTCAGCCCCAACATTTT	CANSRDRSQPQHF
many	TRBV6-2/TRBV6-3	NA	TRBJ2-6	TGTGCCAGCAGTTACTCGCCCTCTGGGGCCAACGTCCTGACTTTC	CASSYSPSGANVLTF
NA	TRBV6-2/TRBV6-3	TRBD1	TRBJ1-5	TGTGCCAACAGGGGTGGGGGAAAGGAGCAGCCCCAACATTTT	CANRGGGKEQPQHF
NA	TRBV20-1	NA	TRBJ2-1	TGCAGTGCGAACCCCGGGAACGCCACGAGGTACAATGAGCAGTTCTTC	CSANPGNATRYNEQFF
NA	TRBV5-4	TRBD1	TRBJ2-1	TGTGCAAGCAGCTGGGAGACAGGGGATATTGAGCAGTTCTTC	CASSWETGDIEQFF
NA	TRBV28	NA	TRBJ2-1	TGTGCCAGCAGTTTACTCCCAGGCGGGACCTCCTACAATGAGCAGTTCTTC	CASSLLPGGTSYNEQFF
NA	TRBV4-1	NA	TRBJ2-7	TGCGGCAGCAGCCAAGATAGGTCAGATGAGCAATACTTC	CGSSQDRSDEQYF
NA	TRBV6-5	NA	TRBJ2-3	TGTGCCAGTTTTTACCCCGACACAGGTACGCAGTATTTT	CASFYPDTGTQYF
few	TRBV11-2	TRBD1	TRBJ2-7	TGTGCCAGCAGCCGCGACAGGGGGCGATCCAACGAGCAGTACTTC	CASSRDRGRSNEQYF
NA	TRBV20-1	NA	TRBJ2-4	TGCAGTGCTAGAGAAGGTTGTAACATTCAGTACTTC	CSAREGCNIQYF
NA	TRBV29-1	TRBD1	TRBJ2-1	TGCAGCGTTGAAGGTGGGAGACAGGGGGTCTTTGAGCACTTCTTC	CSVEGGRQGVFEHFF
NA	TRBV20-1	NA	TRBJ2-2	TGCCGTGCTAGGGACTCCACCGGGGAGCTGATTTTT	CRARDSTGELIF
many	TRBV20-1	NA	TRBJ2-5	TGCAGTGCTATTCCCCCCCGGGGATCAGAGACCCAGTACTTC	CSAIPPRGSETQYF
NA	TRBV11-3	NA	TRBJ1-3	TGTGTCAACAGCTTAAGACTGTCCAACACCATATATTTT	CVNSLRLSNTIYF
many	TRBV6-2/TRBV6-3	NA	TRBJ1-1	TGTGCCAGCAGTTACTCGACGTGGACTGAAGCTTTCTTT	CASSYSTWTEAFF
NA	TRBV4-3	NA	TRBJ1-5	TGCGCCAGCATCCAAGATCGTGGCAATCGGCCCCAGCATTTT	CASIQDRGNRPQHF
few	TRBV5-4	TRBD2	TRBJ2-3	TGTGCCAGCAGTCAGGGCAGCGGGGGGGACACAGATACGCAGTATTTT	CASSQGSGGDTDTQYF
NA	TRBV11-2	NA	TRBJ2-7	TGCGCCAGCTGTTCGGACCGCGGAGGATACGAGCAGTACTTC	CASCSDRGGYEQYF
many	TRBV20-1	TRBD2	TRBJ2-3	TGCAGTGCGCTCACTAGCGGGAGCGATAGCACAGATACGCAGTATTTT	CSALTSGSDSTDTQYF
NA	TRBV5-6	NA	TRBJ2-1	TGTGCCAGCAGCTCGTTGATGCAGGCCCCCTACAATGAGCAGTTCTTC	CASSSLMQAPYNEQFF
once	TRBV20-1	NA	TRBJ2-2	TGCAGTGCTCCAGGGGGGGCTAGCGGTGCCACGAACACAGGGGAGCTGTTATTT	CSAPGGASGATNTGELLF
many	TRBV6-2/TRBV6-3	TRBD1	TRBJ2-7	TGTGCCAGCAGTTTAGGCAGGGGGAACGAGCAGTACTTC	CASSLGRGNEQYF
NA	TRBV11-2	TRBD1	TRBJ2-1	TGTGCCAGCAGCCGGGACAGGGTGTTCCTAGATAATGAGCAGTTCTTC	CASSRDRVFLDNEQFF
NA	TRBV5-4	NA	TRBJ2-1	TGTGCTAGCACCTTGTCGGTCCAAACAGCGTACAGTGAGCAGTTCTTC	CASTLSVQTAYSEQFF
few	TRBV4-2	NA	TRBJ2-2	TGTGCCAGCAGCCAGATCGGGTCCGACGGGAAGCTGTTTTTT	CASSQIGSDGKLFF
few	TRBV30	NA	TRBJ1-1	TGTGCCTGGAGTGTCGGGGTAGGGAGAGCCACTGAAGCTTTCTTT	CAWSVGVGRATEAFF
once	TRBV7-3	TRBD2	TRBJ2-2	TGTGCCAGCAGCCCCCTAGCGGGAGGCCAAACCGGGGAGCTGTCTTTT	CASSPLAGGQTGELSF